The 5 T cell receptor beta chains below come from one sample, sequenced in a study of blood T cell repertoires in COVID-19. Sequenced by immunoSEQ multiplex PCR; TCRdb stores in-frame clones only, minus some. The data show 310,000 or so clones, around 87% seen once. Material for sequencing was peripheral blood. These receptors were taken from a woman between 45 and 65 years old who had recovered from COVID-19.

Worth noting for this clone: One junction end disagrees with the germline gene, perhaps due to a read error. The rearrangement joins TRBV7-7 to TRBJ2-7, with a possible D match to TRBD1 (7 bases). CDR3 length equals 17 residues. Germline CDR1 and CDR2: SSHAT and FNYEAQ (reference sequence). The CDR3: CASSLARRGQAPEEQYF. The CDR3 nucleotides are TGTGCTAGCAGCCTAGCCCGGAGGGGGCAGGCGCCAGAGGAGCAGTACTTC.

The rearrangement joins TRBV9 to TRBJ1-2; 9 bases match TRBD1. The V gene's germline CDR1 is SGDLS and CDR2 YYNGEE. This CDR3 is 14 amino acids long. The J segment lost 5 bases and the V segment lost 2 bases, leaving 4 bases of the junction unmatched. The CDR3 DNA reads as TGTGCCAGCAGCGTGGGGGGGACAGGGTATGGCTACACCTTC. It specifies CASSVGGTGYGYTF.

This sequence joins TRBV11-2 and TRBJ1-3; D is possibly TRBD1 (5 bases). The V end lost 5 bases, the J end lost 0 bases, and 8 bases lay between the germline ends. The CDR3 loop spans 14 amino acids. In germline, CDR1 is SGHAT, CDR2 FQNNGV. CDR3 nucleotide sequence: TGTGCCAGCAGCACCGGGGGCTCTGGAAACACCATATATTTT. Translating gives CASSTGGSGNTIYF.

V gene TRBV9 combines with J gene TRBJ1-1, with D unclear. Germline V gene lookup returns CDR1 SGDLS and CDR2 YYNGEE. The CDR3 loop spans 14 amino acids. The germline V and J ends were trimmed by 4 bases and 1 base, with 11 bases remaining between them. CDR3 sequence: CASSLLPQNTEAFF. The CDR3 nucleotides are TGTGCCAGCAGCTTACTGCCTCAGAACACTGAAGCTTTCTTT.

In DNA form, the CDR3 reads TGTGCCAGCAGGGACCCGGGGGGGGAAGCTTTCTTT. Its protein is CASRDPGGEAFF. The rearrangement uses TRBV28 and TRBJ1-1; possibly TRBD1 for D (5 bases). Germline lookup yields CDR1 MDHEN and CDR2 SYDVKM. This CDR3 contains 12 residues. V gave up 6 bases and J gave up 8 bases, with 13 bases separating them.